Listed below are T cell receptor beta chains from one sample, sequenced in a study of blood T cell repertoires in COVID-19. Produced via immunoSEQ multiplex PCR; TCRdb's table is partial and in-frame only. The sample comprises hundreds of thousands of clones, 90% of which are singletons, and 0.87% rests with the top ten. The sequencing input was PBMCs or T cells enriched from blood (not recorded which). The receptors stem from a man in his fifties or sixties who had been exposed to COVID-19. The conserved cysteine and the conserved F or W are not part of the CDR3 here.

V: TRBV29-1
J: TRBJ2-1
CDR3: SASRDRGWYEQF

V: TRBV5-1
J: TRBJ2-3
CDR3: ASSLGIASTDTQY

V: TRBV18
J: TRBJ1-1
CDR3: ASSPDMVTDTEAF

V: TRBV5-1
J: TRBJ2-5
CDR3: ASSLGLAVDQETQY

V: TRBV18
J: TRBJ1-5
CDR3: ASSLTGYSNQPQH

V: TRBV29-1
J: TRBJ1-2
CDR3: SVVSRVGLYGYT

V: TRBV21-1
J: TRBJ2-1
CDR3: ASSKVHFNEQF

V: TRBV28
J: TRBJ1-3
CDR3: ASSLYWRDPTYSGNTIY

V: TRBV2
J: TRBJ2-1
CDR3: ASSAQGSSYNEQF

V: TRBV19
J: TRBJ2-3
CDR3: ASKTSGNTDTQY

V: TRBV5-6
J: TRBJ1-5
CDR3: ASSSTMTGTHQPQH

V: TRBV19
J: TRBJ2-1
CDR3: ASKEGYRGSYNEQF

V: TRBV5-1
J: TRBJ2-2
CDR3: ASSWNSGTGELF

V: TRBV16
J: TRBJ1-2
CDR3: ASSQQGPYGYT

V: TRBV19
J: TRBJ1-1
CDR3: ASSATGKTEAF

V: TRBV5-4
J: TRBJ1-3
CDR3: ASRRGQDGNTIY

V: TRBV11-1
J: TRBJ2-7
CDR3: ASSLSLAGDTYEQY

V: TRBV28
J: TRBJ1-5
CDR3: ASSLFRQPQH

V: TRBV19
J: TRBJ2-2
CDR3: ASRVIAGGGPGELF

V: TRBV19
J: TRBJ2-7
CDR3: ASSRGGPDEQY

V: TRBV28
J: TRBJ1-2
CDR3: ASSTPGTGNEDYT

V: TRBV14
J: TRBJ2-3
CDR3: ASSQYLLPGLARSTDTQY

V: TRBV19
J: TRBJ1-1
CDR3: ASSIRQGGELTEAF

V: TRBV4-1
J: TRBJ1-1
CDR3: ASSQTGTGLIGAF

V: TRBV9
J: TRBJ1-2
CDR3: ASSAYSSDRGEGYT

V: TRBV5-1
J: TRBJ2-2
CDR3: ASSSRLAGVPGELF

V: TRBV7-2
J: TRBJ1-6
CDR3: ASSLEIPRNSPLH

V: TRBV2
J: TRBJ1-2
CDR3: ASSFSQDYGYT

V: TRBV28
J: TRBJ2-1
CDR3: ASSLRAGTGAQF

V: TRBV9
J: TRBJ2-1
CDR3: ASSATSSPYNEQF

V: TRBV14
J: TRBJ1-3
CDR3: ASSQLSGNTIY

V: TRBV9
J: TRBJ1-4
CDR3: ASSPNDRLFEKLF

V: TRBV30
J: TRBJ2-2
CDR3: AWAGTSGTLNTGELF

V: TRBV5-1
J: TRBJ1-4
CDR3: ASNRGLTNEKLF

V: TRBV2
J: TRBJ2-2
CDR3: ASNPGHIVTGELF

V: TRBV5-1
J: TRBJ1-3
CDR3: ASSPAPGSGNTIY

V: TRBV6-5
J: TRBJ2-1
CDR3: ASGWGGEQF

V: TRBV28
J: TRBJ1-2
CDR3: AASGGNYGYT

V: TRBV11-3
J: TRBJ1-1
CDR3: ASSLGGWSTEAF

V: TRBV5-6
J: TRBJ2-3
CDR3: ASSLRSGGSTDTQY

V: TRBV24-1
J: TRBJ2-7
CDR3: ATSPRGAYEQY

V: TRBV11-2
J: TRBJ2-7
CDR3: ASSSLSRSGTGHYEQY

V: TRBV5-1
J: TRBJ1-6
CDR3: ASSLDQAQGGWGSPLH

V: TRBV2
J: TRBJ1-2
CDR3: ASTLTLLDYT

V: TRBV29-1
J: TRBJ2-1
CDR3: SVERGRRNEQF

V: TRBV6-5
J: TRBJ1-5
CDR3: ASSDSGGGQPQH

V: TRBV28
J: TRBJ1-2
CDR3: ASSTGNYGYT

V: TRBV5-1
J: TRBJ2-3
CDR3: ASSLEGSGRTDTQY

V: TRBV10-2
J: TRBJ2-2
CDR3: ASSAAGGRNTGELF

V: TRBV18
J: TRBJ1-5
CDR3: ASSPSYQISNQPQH

V: TRBV6-6
J: TRBJ1-1
CDR3: ASNLNRVY

V: TRBV5-6
J: TRBJ2-1
CDR3: ASSHLMDRGRAEEQF

V: TRBV30
J: TRBJ1-2
CDR3: AWGRQGLPYGYT